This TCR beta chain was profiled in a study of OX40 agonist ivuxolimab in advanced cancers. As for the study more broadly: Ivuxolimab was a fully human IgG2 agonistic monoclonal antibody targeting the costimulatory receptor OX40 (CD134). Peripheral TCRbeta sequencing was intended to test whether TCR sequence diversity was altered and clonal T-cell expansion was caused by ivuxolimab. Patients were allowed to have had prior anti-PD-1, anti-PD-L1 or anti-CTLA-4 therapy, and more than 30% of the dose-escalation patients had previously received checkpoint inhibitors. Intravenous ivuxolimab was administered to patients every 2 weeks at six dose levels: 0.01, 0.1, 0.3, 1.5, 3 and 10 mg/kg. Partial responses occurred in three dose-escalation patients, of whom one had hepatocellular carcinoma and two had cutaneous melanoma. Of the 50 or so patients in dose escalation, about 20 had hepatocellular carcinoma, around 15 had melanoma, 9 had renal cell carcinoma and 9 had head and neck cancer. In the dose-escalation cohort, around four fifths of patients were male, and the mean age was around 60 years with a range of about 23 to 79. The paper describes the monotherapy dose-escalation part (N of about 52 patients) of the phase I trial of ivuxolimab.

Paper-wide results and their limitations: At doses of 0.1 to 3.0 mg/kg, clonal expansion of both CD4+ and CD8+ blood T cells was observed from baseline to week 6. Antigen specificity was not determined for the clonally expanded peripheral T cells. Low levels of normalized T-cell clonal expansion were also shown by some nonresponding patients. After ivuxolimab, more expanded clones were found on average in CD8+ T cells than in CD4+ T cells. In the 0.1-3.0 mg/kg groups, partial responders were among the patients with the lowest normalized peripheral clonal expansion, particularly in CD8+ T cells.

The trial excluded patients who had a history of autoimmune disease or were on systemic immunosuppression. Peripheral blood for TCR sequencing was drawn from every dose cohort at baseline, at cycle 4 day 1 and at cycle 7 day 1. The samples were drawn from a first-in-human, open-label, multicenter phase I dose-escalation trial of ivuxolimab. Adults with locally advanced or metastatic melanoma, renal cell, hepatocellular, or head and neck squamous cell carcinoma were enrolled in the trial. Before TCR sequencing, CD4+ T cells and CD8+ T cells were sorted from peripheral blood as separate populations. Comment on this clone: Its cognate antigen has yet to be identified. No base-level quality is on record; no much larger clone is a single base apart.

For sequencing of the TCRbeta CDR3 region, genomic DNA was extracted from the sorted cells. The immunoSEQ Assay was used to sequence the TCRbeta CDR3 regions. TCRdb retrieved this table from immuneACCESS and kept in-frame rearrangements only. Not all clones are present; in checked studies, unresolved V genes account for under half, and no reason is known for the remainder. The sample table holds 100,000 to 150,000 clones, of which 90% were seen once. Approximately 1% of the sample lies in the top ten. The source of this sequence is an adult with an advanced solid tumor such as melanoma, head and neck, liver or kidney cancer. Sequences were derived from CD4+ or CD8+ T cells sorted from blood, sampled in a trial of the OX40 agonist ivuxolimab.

The nucleotide sequence reads TGCGCCAGCAGCTTGGCCCCTACTAGCGGAACCTACGAGCAGTACTTC. Its translation is CASSLAPTSGTYEQYF. The chain is assembled from TRBV5-1 and TRBJ2-7; 8 bases in the junction line up with TRBD2. From the cysteine through the phenylalanine, the CDR3 covers 16 amino acids. The entry retains the CDR3 DNA only, 48 bases that are in frame from base 1. Looking up the germline V gene yields CDR1 SGHRS and CDR2 YFSETQ. Germline trimming amounts to 0 bases on V and 2 bases on J, with 7 as the count of junction bases outside the gene matches. With the portions outside the CDR3 filled from the reference TRBV5-1 and TRBJ2-7 genes, the complete variable region becomes KAGVTQTPRYLIKTRGQQVTLSCSPISGHRSVSWYQQTPGQGLQFLFEYFSETQRNKGNFPGRFSGRQFSNSRSEMNVSTLELGDSALYLCASSLAPTSGTYEQYFGPGTRLTVT.